This T cell receptor (beta chain) stems from a study of T cells in Graves' hyperthyroidism and ophthalmopathy. Study-level results: Most thyroid clonotypes expanded above 0.001 appeared in blood too. With a median lead of around 6.7 months before onset, the model predicted ophthalmopathy.

The hyperthyroidism patients had all been newly diagnosed, and their disease duration was under 2 months. Their ages ranged from 18 to 65 years. Diagnosis rested on symptoms, serum thyroxine and TRAb, thyroid ultrasound, and orbital computed tomography. RNA transcripts gave rise to amplified TCR beta CDR3 regions. First-round RT-PCR with HTBI primers amplified the TCR CDR3 region. TCRdb used MiXCR to reprocess the multiplex PCR reads, holding one entry per CDR3 protein. Counted here are 340,000 or so distinct CDR3 sequences, approximately 16% occurring once; the ten biggest clones make up approximately 31%. This clonotype appeared a few times. Its antigen is as yet unknown. The receptor was isolated from a man aged 25-45 years with Graves' hyperthyroidism. The source material was blood.

DNA for the CDR3: TGTGCCAGCAGCGTAGTCGGCAGACCGAATGAAAAACTGTTTTTT. This translates into CASSVVGRPNEKLFF. The chain employs TRBV9 and TRBJ1-4; no clear D. Trimming shortened V by 0 bases and J by 5 bases, and 11 bases separated the two germline ends. The CDR3 is 15 residues long. Germline CDR1 is SGDLS and CDR2 is YYNGEE.